This TCR beta chain was captured in a study of T-cell reconstitution after alpha-beta-depleted transplantation in children. Whole-study results and caveats: Most T-cell counts and diversity one year after the transplant came from T cells that were newly produced. In some patients, recipient T cells and intrathymic progenitors surviving conditioning explained high day-60 diversity. Several hundred expanded graft clones reportedly were the source of alpha-beta T cells about two months after transplant.

The TCRbeta library incorporated unique molecular identifiers. Using its own MiXCR run on the PCR reads, TCRdb lists one record per CDR3 protein. The table shows 550,000 to 800,000 distinct CDR3 sequences, with roughly 14% occurring only once. V lost 9 bases and J lost 8; bases outside the gene matches: 7. Germline V gene lookup returns CDR1 ENHRY and CDR2 SYGVKD. The CDR3 extends over 13 amino acids. This clonotype was recorded many times. Its target is unknown. Sequencing used PBMCs, obtained before TCRalphabeta/CD19-depleted stem cell transplant. The receptor was isolated from a girl aged 2 to 9 with congenital amegakaryocytic thrombocytopenia, due to receive a stem cell transplant. The chain recombines TRBV10-3 with TRBJ2-1, with 10 nucleotides matching TRBD2. Here the CDR3 DNA reads TGTGCCATAACTAGCGGGGATCTCGATGAGCAGTTCTTC. Amino acid sequence: CAITSGDLDEQFF.